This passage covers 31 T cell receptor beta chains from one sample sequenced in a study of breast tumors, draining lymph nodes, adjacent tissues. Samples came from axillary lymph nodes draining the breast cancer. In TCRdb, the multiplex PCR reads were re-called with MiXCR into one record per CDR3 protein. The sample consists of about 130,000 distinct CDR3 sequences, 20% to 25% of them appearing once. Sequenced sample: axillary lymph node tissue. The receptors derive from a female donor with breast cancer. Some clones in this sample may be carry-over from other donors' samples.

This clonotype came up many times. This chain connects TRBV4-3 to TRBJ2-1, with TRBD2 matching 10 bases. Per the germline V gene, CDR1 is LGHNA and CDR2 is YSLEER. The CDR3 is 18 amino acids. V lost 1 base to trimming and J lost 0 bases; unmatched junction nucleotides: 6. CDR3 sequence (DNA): TGCGCCAGCAGCCAAGGTAGAGCGGGAGGGAGCTCCTACAATGAGCAGTTCTTC. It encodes CASSQGRAGGSSYNEQFF.

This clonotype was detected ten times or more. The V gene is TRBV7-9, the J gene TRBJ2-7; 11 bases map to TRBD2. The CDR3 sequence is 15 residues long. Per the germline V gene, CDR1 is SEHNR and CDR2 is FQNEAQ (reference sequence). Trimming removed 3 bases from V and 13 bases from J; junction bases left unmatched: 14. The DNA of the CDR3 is TGTGCCAGCAGCTTTGGGACTAGCGGAACGACCGATCACTACTTC. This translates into CASSFGTSGTTDHYF. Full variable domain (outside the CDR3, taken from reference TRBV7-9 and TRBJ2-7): DTGVSQNPRHKITKRGQNVTFRCDPISEHNRLYWYRQTLGQGPEFLTYFQNEAQLEKSRLLSDRFSAERPKGSFSTLEIQRTEQGDSAMYLCASSFGTSGTTDHYFGPGTRLTVT.

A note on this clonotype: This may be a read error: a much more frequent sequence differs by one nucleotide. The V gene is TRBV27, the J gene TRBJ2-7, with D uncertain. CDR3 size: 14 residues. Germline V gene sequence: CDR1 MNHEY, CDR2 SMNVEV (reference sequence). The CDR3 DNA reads TGTGCCAGCAGTTGGGAAAGGAGCTCCTACGGGCAGTACTTC. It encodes CASSWERSSYGQYF.

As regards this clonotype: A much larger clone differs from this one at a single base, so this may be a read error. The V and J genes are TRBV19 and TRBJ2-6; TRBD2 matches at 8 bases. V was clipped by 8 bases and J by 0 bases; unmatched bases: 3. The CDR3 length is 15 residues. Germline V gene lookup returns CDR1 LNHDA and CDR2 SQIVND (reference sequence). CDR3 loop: CASERGSSGANVLTF. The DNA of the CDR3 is TGTGCCAGTGAGCGGGGGAGCTCTGGGGCCAACGTCCTGACTTTC.

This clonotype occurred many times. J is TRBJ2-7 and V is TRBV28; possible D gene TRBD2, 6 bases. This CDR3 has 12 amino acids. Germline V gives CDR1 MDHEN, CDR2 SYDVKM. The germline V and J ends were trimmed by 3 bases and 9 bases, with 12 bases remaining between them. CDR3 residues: CASSFRGLGQYF. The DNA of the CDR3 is TGTGCCAGCAGTTTCCGGGGGTTGGGGCAGTACTTC.

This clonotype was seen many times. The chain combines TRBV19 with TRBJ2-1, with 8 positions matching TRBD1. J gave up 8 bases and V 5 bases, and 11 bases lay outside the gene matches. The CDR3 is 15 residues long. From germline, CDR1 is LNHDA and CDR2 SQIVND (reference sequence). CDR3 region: CASSLWDRNLDEQFF. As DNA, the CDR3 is TGTGCCAGTAGTTTGTGGGACAGGAATTTGGATGAGCAGTTCTTC.

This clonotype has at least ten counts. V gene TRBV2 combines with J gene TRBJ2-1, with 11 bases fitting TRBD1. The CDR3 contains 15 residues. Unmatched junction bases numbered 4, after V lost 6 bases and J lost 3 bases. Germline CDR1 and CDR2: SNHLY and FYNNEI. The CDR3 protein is CASRPGQGGYNEQFF. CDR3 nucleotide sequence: TGTGCCAGCAGGCCGGGACAGGGGGGCTACAATGAGCAGTTCTTC. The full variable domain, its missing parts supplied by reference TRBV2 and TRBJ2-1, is EPEVTQTPSHQVTQMGQEVILRCVPISNHLYFYWYRQILGQKVEFLVSFYNNEISEKSEIFDDQFSVERPDGSNFTLKIRSTKLEDSAMYFCASRPGQGGYNEQFFGPGTRLTVL.

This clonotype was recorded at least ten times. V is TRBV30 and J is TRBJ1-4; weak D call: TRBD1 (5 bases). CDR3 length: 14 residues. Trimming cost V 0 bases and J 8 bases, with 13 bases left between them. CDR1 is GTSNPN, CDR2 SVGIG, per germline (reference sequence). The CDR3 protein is CAWSVGGASEKLFF. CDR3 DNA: TGTGCCTGGAGTGTAGGAGGGGCCTCCGAAAAACTGTTTTTT.

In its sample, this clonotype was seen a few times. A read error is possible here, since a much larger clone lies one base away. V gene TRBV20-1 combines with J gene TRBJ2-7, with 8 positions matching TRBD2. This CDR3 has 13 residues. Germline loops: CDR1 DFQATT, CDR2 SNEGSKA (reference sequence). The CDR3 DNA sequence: TGCAGTGCTAGGCCGGGACTAGACTACGAGCGGTACTTC. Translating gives CSARPGLDYERYF.

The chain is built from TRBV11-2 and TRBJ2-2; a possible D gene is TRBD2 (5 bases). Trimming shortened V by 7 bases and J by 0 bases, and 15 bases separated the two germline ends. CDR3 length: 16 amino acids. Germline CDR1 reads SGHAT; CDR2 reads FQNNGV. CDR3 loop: CASKEALRSNTGELFF. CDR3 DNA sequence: TGTGCCAGCAAGGAGGCGTTACGCTCGAACACCGGGGAGCTGTTTTTT. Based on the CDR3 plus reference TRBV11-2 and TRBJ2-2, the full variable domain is EAGVAQSPRYKIIEKRQSVAFWCNPISGHATLYWYQQILGQGPKLLIQFQNNGVVDDSQLPKDRFSAERLKGVDSTLKIQPAKLEDSAVYLCASKEALRSNTGELFFGEGSRLTVL.

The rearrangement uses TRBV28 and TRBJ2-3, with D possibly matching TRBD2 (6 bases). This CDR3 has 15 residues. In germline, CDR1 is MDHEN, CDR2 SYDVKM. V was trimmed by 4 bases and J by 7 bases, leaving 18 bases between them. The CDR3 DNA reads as TGTGCCAGCAGTTCTAGGCTTGGGAGGTCTAATACGCAGTATTTT. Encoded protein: CASSSRLGRSNTQYF.

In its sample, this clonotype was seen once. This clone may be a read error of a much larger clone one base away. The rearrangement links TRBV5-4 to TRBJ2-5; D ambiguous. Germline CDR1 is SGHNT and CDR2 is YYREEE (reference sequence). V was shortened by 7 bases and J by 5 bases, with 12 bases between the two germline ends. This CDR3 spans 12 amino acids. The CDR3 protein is CASGFLLETQYF. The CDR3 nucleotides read TGTGCCAGCGGTTTTCTTCTTGAGACCCAGTACTTC.

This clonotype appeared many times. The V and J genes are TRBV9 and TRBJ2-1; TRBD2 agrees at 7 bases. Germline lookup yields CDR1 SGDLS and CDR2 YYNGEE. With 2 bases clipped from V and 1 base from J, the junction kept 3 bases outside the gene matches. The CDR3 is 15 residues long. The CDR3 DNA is TGTGCCAGCAGCGTTATGGGAGGGTCCTACAATGAGCAGTTCTTC. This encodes CASSVMGGSYNEQFF.

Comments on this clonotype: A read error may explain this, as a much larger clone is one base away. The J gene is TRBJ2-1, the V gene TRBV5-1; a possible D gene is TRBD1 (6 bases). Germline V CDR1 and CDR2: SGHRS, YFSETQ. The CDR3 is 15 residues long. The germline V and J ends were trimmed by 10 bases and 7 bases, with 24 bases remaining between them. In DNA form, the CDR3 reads TGCGCCGGCACCTCCCCGCAGGGGCCTTGGAATGAGCAGTTCTTC. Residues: CAGTSPQGPWNEQFF. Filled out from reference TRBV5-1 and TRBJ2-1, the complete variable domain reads KAGVTQTPRYLIKTRGQQVTLSCSPISGHRSVSWYQQTPGQGLQFLFEYFSETQRNKGNFPGRFSGRQFSNSRSEMNVSTLELGDSALYLCAGTSPQGPWNEQFFGPGTRLTVL.

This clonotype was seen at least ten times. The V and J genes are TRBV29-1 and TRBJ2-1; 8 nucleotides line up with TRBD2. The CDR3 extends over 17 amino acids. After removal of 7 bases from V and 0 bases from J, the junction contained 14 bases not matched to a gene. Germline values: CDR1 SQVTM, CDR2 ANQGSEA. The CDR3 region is CSARTSYGLSSYNEQFF. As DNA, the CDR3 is TGCAGCGCCAGGACTAGCTATGGGCTTAGCTCCTACAATGAGCAGTTCTTC.

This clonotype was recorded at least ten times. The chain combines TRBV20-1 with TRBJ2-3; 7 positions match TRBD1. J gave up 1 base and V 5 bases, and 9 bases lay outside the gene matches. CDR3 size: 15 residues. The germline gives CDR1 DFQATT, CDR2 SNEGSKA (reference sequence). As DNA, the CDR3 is TGCAGTGCTGAGGACAGGCGACGTGGCACAGATACGCAGTATTTT. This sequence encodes CSAEDRRRGTDTQYF.

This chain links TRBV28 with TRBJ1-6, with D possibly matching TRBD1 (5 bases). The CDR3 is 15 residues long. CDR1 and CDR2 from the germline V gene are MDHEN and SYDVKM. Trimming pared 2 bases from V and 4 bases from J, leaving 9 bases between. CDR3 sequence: CASSLRGPYNSPLHF. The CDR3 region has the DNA TGTGCCAGCAGTTTAAGGGGTCCTTATAATTCACCCCTCCACTTT.

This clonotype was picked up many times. The CDR3 bases are TGTGCCAGCAGCACGGGACAGGGGGGTAGCAATCAGCCCCAGCATTTT. Translating gives CASSTGQGGSNQPQHF. The chain joins TRBV7-9 to TRBJ1-5; 11 bases agree with TRBD1. Looked up from germline, CDR1 is SEHNR and CDR2 is FQNEAQ (reference sequence). Trimming took 5 bases from V and 0 from J; bases not matched to a gene: 3. The CDR3 has 16 amino acids.

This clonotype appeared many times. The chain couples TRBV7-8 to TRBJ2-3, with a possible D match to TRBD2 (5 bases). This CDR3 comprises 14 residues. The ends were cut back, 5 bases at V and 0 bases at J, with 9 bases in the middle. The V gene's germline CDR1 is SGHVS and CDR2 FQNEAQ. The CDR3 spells CASSSGTSTDTQYF. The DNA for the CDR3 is TGTGCCAGCAGCAGCGGCACTAGCACAGATACGCAGTATTTT.

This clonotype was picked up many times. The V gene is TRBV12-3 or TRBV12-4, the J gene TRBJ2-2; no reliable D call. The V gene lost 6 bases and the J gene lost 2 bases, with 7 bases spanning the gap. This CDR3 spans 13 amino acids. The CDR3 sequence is CASRRPNTGELFF. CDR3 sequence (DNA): TGTGCCAGCAGAAGACCCAACACCGGGGAGCTGTTTTTT.

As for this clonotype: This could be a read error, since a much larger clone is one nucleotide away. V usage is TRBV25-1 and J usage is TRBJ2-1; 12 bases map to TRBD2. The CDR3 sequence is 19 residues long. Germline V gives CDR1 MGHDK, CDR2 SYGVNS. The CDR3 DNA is TGTGCCAGCAGTGGGACCCGACTAGCGGGAGTTGCCCGCTACGATGAGCAGTTCTTC. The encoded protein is CASSGTRLAGVARYDEQFF.

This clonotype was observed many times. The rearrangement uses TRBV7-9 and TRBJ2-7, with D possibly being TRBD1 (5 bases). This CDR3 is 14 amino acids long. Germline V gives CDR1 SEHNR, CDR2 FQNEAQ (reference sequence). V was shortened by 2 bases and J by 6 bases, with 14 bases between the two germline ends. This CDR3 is CASSLFAGPSEQYF. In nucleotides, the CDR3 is TGTGCCAGCAGCTTATTCGCAGGGCCATCCGAGCAGTACTTC.

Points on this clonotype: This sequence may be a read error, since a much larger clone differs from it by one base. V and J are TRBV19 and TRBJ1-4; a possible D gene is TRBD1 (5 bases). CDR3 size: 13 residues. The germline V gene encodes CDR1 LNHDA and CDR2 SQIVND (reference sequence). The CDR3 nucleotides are TGTGCCAGCGGCTGGACATCTCATGAAAAACTGGTTTTT. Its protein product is CASGWTSHEKLVF.

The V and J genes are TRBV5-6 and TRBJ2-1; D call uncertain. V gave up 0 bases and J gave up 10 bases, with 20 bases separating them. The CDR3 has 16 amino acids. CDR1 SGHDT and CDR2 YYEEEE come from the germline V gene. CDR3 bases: TGTGCCAGCAGCTTGGGAACTGGGTTTGCCGGCCAGGAGCAGTTCTTC. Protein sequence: CASSLGTGFAGQEQFF. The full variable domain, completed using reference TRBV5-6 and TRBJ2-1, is DAGVTQSPTHLIKTRGQQVTLRCSPKSGHDTVSWYQQALGQGPQFIFQYYEEEERQRGNFPDRFSGHQFPNYSSELNVNALLLGDSALYLCASSLGTGFAGQEQFFGPGTRLTVL.

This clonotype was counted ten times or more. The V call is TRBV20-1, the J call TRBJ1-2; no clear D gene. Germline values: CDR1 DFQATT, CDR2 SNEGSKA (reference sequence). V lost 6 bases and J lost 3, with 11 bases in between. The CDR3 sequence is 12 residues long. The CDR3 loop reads CSATPVDYGYTF. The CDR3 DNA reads TGCAGTGCCACACCCGTGGACTATGGCTACACCTTC.

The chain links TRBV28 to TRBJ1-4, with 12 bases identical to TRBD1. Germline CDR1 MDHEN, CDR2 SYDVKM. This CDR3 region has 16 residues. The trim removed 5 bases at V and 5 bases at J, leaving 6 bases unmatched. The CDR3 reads CASSQGTGGLNEKLFF. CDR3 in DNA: TGTGCCAGCAGTCAAGGGACAGGGGGCCTGAATGAAAAACTGTTTTTT.

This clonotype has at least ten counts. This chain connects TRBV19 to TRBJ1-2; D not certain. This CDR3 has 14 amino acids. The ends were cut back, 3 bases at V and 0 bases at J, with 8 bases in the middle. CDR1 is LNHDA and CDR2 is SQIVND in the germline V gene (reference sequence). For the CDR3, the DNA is TGTGCCAGTAGTATTGGACGTGCTAACTATGGCTACACCTTC. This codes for CASSIGRANYGYTF.

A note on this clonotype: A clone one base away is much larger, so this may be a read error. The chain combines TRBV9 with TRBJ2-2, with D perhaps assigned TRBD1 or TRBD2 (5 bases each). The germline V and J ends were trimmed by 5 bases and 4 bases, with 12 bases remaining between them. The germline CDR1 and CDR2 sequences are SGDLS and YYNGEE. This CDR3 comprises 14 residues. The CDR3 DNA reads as TGTGCCAGCAGAGGGGACCCCTCCACCGGGGAGCTGTTTTTT. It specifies CASRGDPSTGELFF.

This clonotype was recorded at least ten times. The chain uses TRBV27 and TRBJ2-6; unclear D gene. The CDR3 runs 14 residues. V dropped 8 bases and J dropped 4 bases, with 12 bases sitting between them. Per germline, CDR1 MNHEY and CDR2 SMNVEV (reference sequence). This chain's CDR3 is CASGPRAGANVLTF. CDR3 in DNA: TGTGCCAGCGGGCCAAGGGCCGGGGCCAACGTCCTGACTTTC.

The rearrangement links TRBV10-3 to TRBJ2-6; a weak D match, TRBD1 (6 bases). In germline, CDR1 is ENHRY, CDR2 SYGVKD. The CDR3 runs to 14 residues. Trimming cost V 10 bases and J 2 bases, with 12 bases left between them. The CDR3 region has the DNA TGTGCCACCGACACAGGGACTGGGGCCAACGTCCTGACTTTC. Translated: CATDTGTGANVLTF.

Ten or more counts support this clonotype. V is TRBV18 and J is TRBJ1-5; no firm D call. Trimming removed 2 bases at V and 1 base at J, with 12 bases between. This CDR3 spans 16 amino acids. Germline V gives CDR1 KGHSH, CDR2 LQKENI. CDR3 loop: CASSPDQPESNQPQHF. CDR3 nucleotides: TGTGCCAGCTCACCAGATCAGCCAGAGAGCAATCAGCCCCAGCATTTT.